This T cell receptor beta chain was found in a study of Ad26.COV2.S vaccination and SARS-CoV-2 variants. Study details: This donor came from the COV1001 trial of Ad26.COV2.S.

Trimming left V 0 bases short and J 1 base short, with 12 bases between. The germline gives CDR1 LGHNA, CDR2 YSLEER. The CDR3 contains 17 residues. Noted treatment: roughly 18 received Ad26.COV2.S at low or high dose, single or two shots; roughly five received placebo; per-sample allocation not given. Collection of samples fell on day 63 after the first vaccine or placebo injection. It was an adult aged 18-55 years in Boston who was the donor. The vaccine antigen was prefusion-stabilized Wuhan SARS-CoV-2 spike. To note about this clone: Its antigen is not known.

Study outcomes and limitations: Reported post-vaccination CD8+ and CD4+ T cell responses to spike showed substantial breadth.

Sequencing used immunoSEQ multiplex PCR; TCRdb keeps in-frame clones, though not all of them. The table lists a few hundred thousand clones, roughly 90% of them singletons. The origin of this receptor is a person aged 18-65 years who received the Ad26.COV2.S COVID-19 vaccine or a placebo. V and J are TRBV4-3 and TRBJ2-2; D perhaps matches TRBD1 (6 bases). Sequences were derived from peripheral blood, sampled in a trial of Ad26.COV2.S vaccine versus placebo. This CDR3 reads CASSQDRQVQNTGELFF. In DNA, the CDR3 is TGCGCCAGCAGCCAAGATCGACAGGTACAGAACACCGGGGAGCTGTTTTTT.